One sample yielded the 21 T cell receptor beta chains listed below, sequenced in a study of T-cell reconstitution after alpha-beta-depleted transplantation in children. Unique molecular identifiers were used in preparing the TCRbeta library. TCRdb independently ran MiXCR on the PCR reads; one entry per CDR3 protein. The table includes some 290,000 distinct CDR3 sequences, around 25% detected once. Source: PBMCs, mostly from graft donor cells, taken 180 days after TCRalphabeta/CD19-depleted stem cell transplant. The origin of the receptors is a male patient between 5 and 17 years old who had a stem cell transplant for acute lymphoblastic leukemia, so the T cells may come from the graft donor.

The V and J genes are TRBV6-5 and TRBJ2-7; possible D gene TRBD2, 6 bases. The V gene lost 4 bases and the J gene lost 2 bases, with 12 bases spanning the gap. Germline V gene data show CDR1 as MNHEY and CDR2 as SVGAGI. The CDR3 is 14 amino acids. This chain's CDR3 is CASSSGTPTYEQYF. The CDR3 DNA is TGTGCCAGCAGTTCCGGGACTCCTACCTACGAGCAGTACTTC.

This clonotype was observed many times. This chain links TRBV24-1 with TRBJ1-1, with 12 bases identical to TRBD1. V dropped 9 bases and J dropped 8; count of bases not matched to a gene: 9. The CDR3 extends over 14 amino acids. The V gene's germline CDR1 is KGHDR and CDR2 SFDVKD. The CDR3 here is CATGGQGAKQEAFF. CDR3 nucleotide sequence: TGTGCCACCGGGGGACAGGGGGCGAAGCAGGAAGCTTTCTTT.

The chain employs TRBV3-1 and TRBJ2-2; perhaps TRBD2 as D (5 bases). Between the trimmed V and J ends, which lost 2 bases and 7 bases, there was a span of 14 bases. The length of the CDR3 is 15 residues. Per the germline V gene, CDR1 is LGHDT and CDR2 is YNNKEL (reference sequence). The CDR3 loop reads CASSQLSGYVGELFF. CDR3 DNA: TGTGCCAGCAGCCAATTGTCGGGATACGTCGGGGAGCTGTTTTTT.

The chain recombines TRBV5-6 with TRBJ2-1; possibly TRBD1 or TRBD2 for D (6 bases each). CDR1 SGHDT and CDR2 YYEEEE come from the germline V gene. V gave up 3 bases and J gave up 3 bases, with 16 bases separating them. The length of the CDR3 is 16 residues. The CDR3 loop is CASSWGQGGYYNEQFF. The CDR3, as DNA: TGTGCCAGCAGCTGGGGGCAGGGAGGTTACTACAATGAGCAGTTCTTC.

This clonotype was detected only a few times. The genes are TRBV4-1 and TRBJ1-1; D is undetermined. V was trimmed by 0 bases and J by 3 bases, leaving 20 bases between them. The CDR3 contains 18 residues. CDR1 is MGHRA and CDR2 is YSYEKL in the germline V gene. CDR3 nucleotide sequence: TGCGCCAGCAGCCAAGATAGGGCTTTCGCCTGGAAGGACACTGAAGCTTTCTTT. It codes for CASSQDRAFAWKDTEAFF.

This chain links TRBV10-3 with TRBJ2-7; TRBD2 might be the D (5 bases). The germline CDR1 and CDR2 sequences are ENHRY and SYGVKD. CDR3 length: 14 amino acids. V was clipped by 8 bases and J by 4 bases, with 18 bases between them. The CDR3 loop is CAILGLPNPYEQYF. The CDR3 nucleotides read TGTGCCATCTTAGGACTCCCAAATCCATACGAGCAGTACTTC.

This clonotype occurred a few times. The V and J genes are TRBV27 and TRBJ2-7; no clear D. V lost 5 bases and J lost 0, with 11 bases in between. CDR1 is MNHEY, CDR2 SMNVEV, per germline (reference sequence). This CDR3 has 14 residues. This chain's CDR3 is CASSPKGYSYEQYF. CDR3 DNA sequence: TGTGCCAGCAGTCCTAAGGGTTACTCCTACGAGCAGTACTTC.

This chain joins TRBV21-1 and TRBJ1-5; the tabulated D call, TRBD1, remains unverified against the DNA. TRBV21-1 is an annotated pseudogene. The CDR3 is 18 amino acids. The CDR3 loop is CASSKEGEGAQSNQPQHF. Here the CDR3 DNA reads TGTGCCAGCAGCAAAGAGGGGGAGGGGGCGCAAAGCAATCAGCCCCAGCATTTT.

The chain combines TRBV5-6 with TRBJ2-7; the match to TRBD2 covers 7 bases. The germline V gene has CDR1 SGHDT and CDR2 YYEEEE. V shed 2 bases, J shed 7 bases, and the junction held 12 bases outside the gene matches. The CDR3 sequence is 15 residues long. The CDR3 DNA reads TGTGCCAGCAGCTTAATTTTTAGCGGGTGGGGGGAGCAGTACTTC. Translated: CASSLIFSGWGEQYF.

V gene TRBV21-1 combines with J gene TRBJ2-6; the table's D call, TRBD1, has no DNA check behind it. TRBV21-1 is a pseudogene segment. The CDR3 extends over 18 amino acids. CDR3 residues: CASSKAAGGVSGANVLTF. The CDR3, as DNA: TGTGCCAGCAGCAAAGCGGCAGGGGGCGTCTCTGGGGCCAACGTCCTGACTTTC.

This clonotype was seen a handful of times. The chain employs TRBV19 and TRBJ2-1; D gene unclear. CDR3 length equals 11 residues. Trimming removed 8 bases from V and 5 bases from J, with 7 bases in between. Germline loops: CDR1 LNHDA, CDR2 SQIVND (reference sequence). The CDR3 nucleotides are TGTGCCAGTGACGACGACAATGAGCAGTTCTTC. Translation gives CASDDDNEQFF.

This chain uses TRBV3-1 with TRBJ2-1; TRBD2 agrees at 13 bases. The CDR3 is 15 amino acids. V trimming: 4 bases; J trimming: 7 bases; junction bases outside the gene matches: 4. CDR1 and CDR2 (germline): LGHDT, YNNKEL (reference sequence). In DNA form, the CDR3 reads TGTGCCAGCAGCCCCGGGACTAGCGGGACTAATGAGCAGTTCTTC. It encodes CASSPGTSGTNEQFF.

The sample holds a few counts of this clonotype. J is TRBJ2-7 and V is TRBV6-1; D is possibly TRBD1 (6 bases). The CDR3 length is 18 residues. Looked up from germline, CDR1 is MNHNS and CDR2 is SASEGT. Deletions cut 5 bases from V and 4 bases from J, with 27 bases between. CDR3 coding DNA: TGTGCCAGCAGTCCACTTGGGACATTATTTTCTTTGGTGTACGAGCAGTACTTC. This sequence encodes CASSPLGTLFSLVYEQYF.

The gene calls are TRBV7-9 and TRBJ2-5; a possible D gene is TRBD2 (6 bases). With 5 bases removed from V and 2 bases from J, the gap between germline ends came to 12 bases. The CDR3 spans 14 residues. The germline gives CDR1 SEHNR, CDR2 FQNEAQ (reference sequence). CDR3 region: CASSPLAVQETQYF. The DNA of the CDR3 is TGTGCCAGCAGCCCCTTAGCGGTACAAGAGACCCAGTACTTC.

This clonotype was detected a few times. This chain links TRBV3-1 with TRBJ2-1; D remains unclear. Trimming pared 0 bases from V and 14 bases from J, leaving 8 bases between. The length of the CDR3 is 11 residues. CDR1 is LGHDT and CDR2 is YNNKEL in the germline V gene (reference sequence). This CDR3 reads CASSQDRLKFF. In DNA form, the CDR3 reads TGTGCCAGCAGCCAAGATCGGCTAAAGTTCTTC.

The chain is built from TRBV7-9 and TRBJ2-5; 11 bases line up with TRBD2. The J segment lost 3 bases and the V segment lost 5 bases, leaving 2 bases of the junction unmatched. The CDR3 loop spans 14 amino acids. From germline, CDR1 is SEHNR and CDR2 FQNEAQ (reference sequence). The CDR3 is CASSQTSGEETQYF. CDR3 coding DNA: TGTGCCAGCAGCCAGACTAGCGGGGAAGAGACCCAGTACTTC.

This clonotype turned up a few times. The chain employs TRBV21-1 and TRBJ1-5; no check of the table's D call, TRBD1, against the DNA was made. TRBV21-1 is a pseudogene. CDR3 size: 17 residues. The DNA for the CDR3 is TGTGCCAGCAGCAAAGGGGGACAGGGGAAATTTGGGCAGCCCCAGCATTTT. Amino acid sequence: CASSKGGQGKFGQPQHF.

This clonotype was observed a few times. The gene calls are TRBV6-5 and TRBJ2-7, with 7 bases matching TRBD2. V lost 0 bases to trimming and J lost 4 bases; unmatched junction nucleotides: 3. CDR3 length equals 14 residues. Germline loops: CDR1 MNHEY, CDR2 SVGAGI. The CDR3 DNA reads as TGTGCCAGCAGTTACTCTGGGAGGGAGTACGAGCAGTACTTC. Translating gives CASSYSGREYEQYF.

This clonotype occurred a few times. The chain is built from TRBV5-6 and TRBJ1-5; possibly TRBD1 for D (6 bases). Germline V gene data show CDR1 as SGHDT and CDR2 as YYEEEE. Deletions cut 4 bases from V and 3 bases from J, with 14 bases between. The CDR3 extends over 15 amino acids. The CDR3 DNA follows: TGTGCCAGCAGCCTCTTCGACAGGCCCAATCAGCCCCAGCATTTT. Translating it yields CASSLFDRPNQPQHF.

The J gene is TRBJ2-5, the V gene TRBV9; D call uncertain. The CDR3 spans 13 residues. Trimming shortened V by 0 bases and J by 7 bases, and 10 bases separated the two germline ends. Germline V gene data show CDR1 as SGDLS and CDR2 as YYNGEE. This chain's CDR3 is CASSVDGGWTQYF. The CDR3 DNA is TGTGCCAGCAGCGTAGACGGTGGGTGGACCCAGTACTTC.

This chain connects TRBV12-3 or TRBV12-4 to TRBJ2-7; D assignment may be TRBD1 or TRBD2 (5 bases each). The CDR3 is 14 amino acids. V gave up 5 bases and J gave up 2 bases, with 13 bases separating them. DNA for the CDR3: TGTGCCAGCAGTAGTTTCGGGGCAGCCTACGAGCAGTACTTC. Translation: CASSSFGAAYEQYF.